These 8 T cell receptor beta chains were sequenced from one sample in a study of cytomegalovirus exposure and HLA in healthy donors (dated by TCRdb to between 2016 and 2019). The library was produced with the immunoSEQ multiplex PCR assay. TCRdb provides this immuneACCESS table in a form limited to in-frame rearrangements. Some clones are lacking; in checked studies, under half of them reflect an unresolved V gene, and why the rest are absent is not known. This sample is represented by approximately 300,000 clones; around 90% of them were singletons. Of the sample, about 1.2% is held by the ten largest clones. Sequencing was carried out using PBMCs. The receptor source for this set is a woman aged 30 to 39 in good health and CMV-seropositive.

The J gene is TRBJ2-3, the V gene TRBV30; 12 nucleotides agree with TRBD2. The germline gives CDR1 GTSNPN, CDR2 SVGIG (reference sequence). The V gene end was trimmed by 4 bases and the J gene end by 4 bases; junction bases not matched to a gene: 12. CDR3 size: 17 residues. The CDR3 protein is CAWTRTRTSGISDTQYF. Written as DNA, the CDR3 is TGTGCCTGGACGAGGACTCGGACTAGCGGGATCTCAGATACGCAGTATTTT.

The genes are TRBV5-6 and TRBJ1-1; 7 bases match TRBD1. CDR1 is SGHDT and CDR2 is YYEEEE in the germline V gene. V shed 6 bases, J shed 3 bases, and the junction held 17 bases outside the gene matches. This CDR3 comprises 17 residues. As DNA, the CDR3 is TGTGCCAGCACCTTTTTCTCTTACAGGGGAAAGGACACTGAAGCTTTCTTT. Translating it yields CASTFFSYRGKDTEAFF.

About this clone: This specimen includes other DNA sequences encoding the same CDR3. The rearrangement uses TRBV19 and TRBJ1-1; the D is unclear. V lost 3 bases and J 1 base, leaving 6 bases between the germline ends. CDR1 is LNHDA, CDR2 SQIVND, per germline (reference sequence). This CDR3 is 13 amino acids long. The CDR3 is CASSIRQNTEAFF. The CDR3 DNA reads TGTGCCAGTAGTATTCGACAGAACACTGAAGCTTTCTTT.

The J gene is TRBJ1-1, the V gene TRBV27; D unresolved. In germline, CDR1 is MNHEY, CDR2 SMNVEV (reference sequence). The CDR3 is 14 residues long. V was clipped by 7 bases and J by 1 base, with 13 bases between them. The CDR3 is CASNGSGGNTEAFF. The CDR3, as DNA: TGTGCCAGCAACGGTTCGGGTGGGAACACTGAAGCTTTCTTT.

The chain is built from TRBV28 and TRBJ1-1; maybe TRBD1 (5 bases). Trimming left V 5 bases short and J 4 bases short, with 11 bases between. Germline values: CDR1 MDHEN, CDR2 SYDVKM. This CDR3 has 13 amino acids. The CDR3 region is CASSRGGSTEAFF. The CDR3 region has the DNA TGTGCCAGCAGTCGGGGGGGAAGCACTGAAGCTTTCTTT.

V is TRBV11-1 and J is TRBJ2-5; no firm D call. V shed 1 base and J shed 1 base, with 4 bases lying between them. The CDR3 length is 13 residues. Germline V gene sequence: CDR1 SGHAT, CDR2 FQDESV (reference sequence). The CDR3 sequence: CASSLGLQETQYF. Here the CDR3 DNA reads TGTGCCAGCAGCTTAGGGCTCCAAGAGACCCAGTACTTC.

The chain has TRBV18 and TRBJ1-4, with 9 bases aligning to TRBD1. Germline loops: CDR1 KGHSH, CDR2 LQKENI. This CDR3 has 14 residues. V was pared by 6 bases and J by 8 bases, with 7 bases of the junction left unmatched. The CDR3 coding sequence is TGTGCCAGCTCCCTTGGACAGGGGAAGGAAAAACTGTTTTTT. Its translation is CASSLGQGKEKLFF.

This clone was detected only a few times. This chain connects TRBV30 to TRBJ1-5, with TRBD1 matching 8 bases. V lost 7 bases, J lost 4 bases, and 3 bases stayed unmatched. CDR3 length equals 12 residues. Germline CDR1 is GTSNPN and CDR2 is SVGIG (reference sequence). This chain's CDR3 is CASGQGNQPQHF. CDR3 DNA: TGTGCCTCCGGACAGGGAAATCAGCCCCAGCATTTT.